A single sample is the source of the 23 T cell receptor beta chains below, sequenced in a study of blood T cell repertoires in COVID-19. Assay used: immunoSEQ multiplex PCR; TCRdb lists only in-frame clones, some missing. The repertoire holds about 88,000 clones, with over 65% as singletons. The sequenced sample was peripheral blood. Receptor source: a human donor in a cohort sampled during active COVID-19.

The chain is built from TRBV5-1 and TRBJ1-4, with unresolved D. The CDR3 is 15 residues long. V gave up 2 bases and J gave up 5 bases, with 13 bases separating them. Germline V gene lookup returns CDR1 SGHRS and CDR2 YFSETQ. The DNA for the CDR3 is TGCGCCAGCAGCTTCTCGGGCGGACTAAATGAAAAACTGTTTTTT. It codes for CASSFSGGLNEKLFF.

There are a few counts of this clone. This chain joins TRBV3-1 (or the pseudogene TRBV3-2) and TRBJ1-1; D gene ambiguous. Germline CDR1 LGHDT, CDR2 YNNKEL (reference sequence). The germline V and J ends were trimmed by 0 bases and 3 bases, with 8 bases remaining between them. The CDR3 spans 14 residues. The CDR3 here is CASSQDPRYTEAFF. Here the CDR3 DNA reads TGTGCCAGCAGCCAAGATCCGAGGTACACTGAAGCTTTCTTT.

This clone was picked up a small number of times. The CDR3 region is CAWTEGLAYEQFF. CDR3 DNA sequence: TGTGCCTGGACGGAGGGGCTAGCCTATGAGCAGTTCTTC. The genes are TRBV30 and TRBJ2-1; possible D gene TRBD2, 6 bases. In germline, CDR1 is GTSNPN, CDR2 SVGIG (reference sequence). The CDR3 is 13 residues long. V lost 4 bases and J 8 bases, leaving 15 bases between the germline ends.

The CDR3 DNA is TGTGCCAGCAGAAAACGCGCGGGTGGATTGGAAAAACTGTTTTTT. This codes for CASRKRAGGLEKLFF. This chain uses TRBV28 with TRBJ1-4; D gene unclear. CDR1 is MDHEN, CDR2 SYDVKM, per germline. V was clipped by 6 bases and J by 8 bases, with 19 bases between them. This CDR3 contains 15 residues.

This clone was seen just once. This chain joins TRBV7-8 and TRBJ2-1, with D tentatively TRBD2 (5 bases). This CDR3 contains 13 residues. Deletions cut 1 base from V and 7 bases from J, with 8 bases between. Per the germline V gene, CDR1 is SGHVS and CDR2 is FQNEAQ. This chain's CDR3 is CASSLETRNEQFF. CDR3 DNA: TGTGCCAGCAGCTTAGAAACTAGAAATGAGCAGTTCTTC.

The CDR3: CASSPQGTRGGPDTQYF. The CDR3 bases are TGTGCCAGCTCACCACAGGGGACACGTGGGGGCCCAGATACGCAGTATTTT. The chain uses TRBV18 and TRBJ2-3, with a weak D call TRBD1 (6 bases). V was trimmed by 1 base and J by 4 bases, leaving 18 bases between them. From germline, CDR1 is KGHSH and CDR2 LQKENI. The CDR3 is 17 amino acids.

The chain uses TRBV28 and TRBJ2-3; 10 nucleotides match TRBD1. Germline V gene data show CDR1 as MDHEN and CDR2 as SYDVKM. This CDR3 has 20 amino acids. Trimming cost V 8 bases and J 4 bases; bases outside gene matches: 24. CDR3 DNA: TGTGCCAGCCGAGATAAAAAAAGGGATATGACAGGGGGCGTTTCAGATACGCAGTATTTT. Translating it yields CASRDKKRDMTGGVSDTQYF.

This sequence joins TRBV7-9 and TRBJ1-2, with 8 bases identical to TRBD1. Germline CDR1 SEHNR, CDR2 FQNEAQ (reference sequence). Germline trimming cut 2 bases from V and 5 bases from J; bases unmatched to any gene: 4. CDR3 length: 14 residues. The CDR3 region is CASSLLGTGYGYTF. The CDR3 DNA follows: TGTGCCAGCAGCTTACTTGGGACAGGTTATGGCTACACCTTC. The full variable domain, its missing parts supplied by reference TRBV7-9 and TRBJ1-2, is DTGVSQNPRHKITKRGQNVTFRCDPISEHNRLYWYRQTLGQGPEFLTYFQNEAQLEKSRLLSDRFSAERPKGSFSTLEIQRTEQGDSAMYLCASSLLGTGYGYTFGSGTRLTVV.

The chain has TRBV9 and TRBJ2-1, with 7 nucleotides matching TRBD2. J was trimmed by 0 bases and V by 0 bases; bases with no gene match: 9. Germline loops: CDR1 SGDLS, CDR2 YYNGEE. This CDR3 spans 18 amino acids. The CDR3 loop reads CASSVAPPGGSSYNEQFF. The DNA of the CDR3 is TGTGCCAGCAGCGTAGCCCCTCCCGGCGGGAGCTCCTACAATGAGCAGTTCTTC.

This chain uses TRBV30 with TRBJ1-5; no firm D call. The V gene's germline CDR1 is GTSNPN and CDR2 SVGIG (reference sequence). This CDR3 is 13 amino acids long. Between the trimmed V and J ends, which lost 0 bases and 6 bases, there was a span of 9 bases. The CDR3 nucleotides read TGTGCCTGGAGTGTACGGGATGGTCAGCCCCAGCATTTT. Protein sequence: CAWSVRDGQPQHF.

About this clone: This same CDR3 is encoded by further DNA sequences in the sample. This rearrangement joins TRBV7-3 to TRBJ1-2; TRBD1 agrees at 8 bases. Trimming removed 4 bases from V and 3 bases from J; junction bases left unmatched: 4. The CDR3 sequence is 14 residues long. Looked up from germline, CDR1 is SGHTA and CDR2 is FQGTGA. CDR3 protein: CASSSGQGDYGYTF. CDR3 bases: TGTGCCAGCAGCTCCGGACAGGGCGACTATGGCTACACCTTC.

The gene calls are TRBV7-8 and TRBJ2-2; TRBD2 might be the D (6 bases). The CDR3 covers 16 residues. V lost 1 base and J lost 4, with 13 bases in between. Germline V lookup: CDR1 SGHVS, CDR2 FQNEAQ. CDR3 amino acids: CASSLGPGGVTGELFF. The DNA for the CDR3 is TGTGCCAGCAGCTTAGGCCCAGGCGGGGTCACCGGGGAGCTGTTTTTT.

The rearrangement uses TRBV2 and TRBJ2-3, with D uncertain. CDR3 length equals 14 residues. Per germline, CDR1 SNHLY and CDR2 FYNNEI. The V end was cut by 8 bases, the J end by 0 bases, with 12 bases between. CDR3: CASHWLTSTDTQYF. DNA of the CDR3: TGTGCCAGCCACTGGCTGACTAGCACAGATACGCAGTATTTT.

This clone was seen just once. The chain is built from TRBV28 and TRBJ2-7; 7 nucleotides align to TRBD1. The CDR3 is 14 residues long. J was trimmed by 2 bases and V by 4 bases; bases with no gene match: 5. Germline assignment: CDR1 MDHEN and CDR2 SYDVKM. The CDR3 sequence: CASSSPGQTYEQYF. The CDR3, as DNA: TGTGCCAGCAGTTCACCGGGACAGACCTACGAGCAGTACTTC.

This rearrangement joins TRBV2 to TRBJ1-2; D is possibly TRBD1 (5 bases). V was cut by 7 bases and J by 4 bases, with 10 bases left in between. The CDR3 runs to 12 residues. CDR1 and CDR2 from the germline V gene are SNHLY and FYNNEI. The CDR3, as DNA: TGTGCCAGCACCAGGGCTAGCTATGGCTACACCTTC. This gives the protein CASTRASYGYTF.

CDR3 in DNA: TGTGCCAGCGATTCATCAGGGGGATCCTGGGGAGGCTACACCTTC. As protein: CASDSSGGSWGGYTF. The rearrangement joins TRBV2 to TRBJ1-2, with 7 bases identical to TRBD1. From germline, CDR1 is SNHLY and CDR2 FYNNEI. The CDR3 totals 15 residues. J was trimmed by 8 bases and V by 8 bases; bases with no gene match: 17. Using reference TRBV2 and TRBJ1-2 for the parts outside the CDR3, the full variable domain is EPEVTQTPSHQVTQMGQEVILRCVPISNHLYFYWYRQILGQKVEFLVSFYNNEISEKSEIFDDQFSVERPDGSNFTLKIRSTKLEDSAMYFCASDSSGGSWGGYTFGSGTRLTVV.

This sequence joins TRBV6-5 and TRBJ2-7, with 9 bases that match TRBD1. The germline CDR1 and CDR2 sequences are MNHEY and SVGAGI. This CDR3 region has 15 residues. After removal of 6 bases from V and 6 bases from J, the junction contained 12 bases not matched to a gene. The CDR3 region has the DNA TGTGCCAGCAGCTATCGCGGGACAGGGCGAATCGAGCAGTACTTC. Translated: CASSYRGTGRIEQYF.

The chain combines TRBV27 with TRBJ2-5; 9 nucleotides agree with TRBD1. The V segment lost 5 bases and the J segment 5 bases; nucleotides outside the gene matches: 6. CDR3 length: 14 residues. Germline V gene lookup returns CDR1 MNHEY and CDR2 SMNVEV (reference sequence). The CDR3 is CASSVGDRAETQYF. The CDR3 nucleotides read TGTGCCAGCAGTGTAGGGGACAGGGCGGAGACCCAGTACTTC.

The rearrangement links TRBV6-5 to TRBJ1-3; 9 bases fit TRBD1. The germline CDR1 and CDR2 sequences are MNHEY and SVGAGI. The CDR3 is 14 residues long. V gave up 5 bases and J gave up 4 bases; unmatched junction bases: 3. The CDR3 spells CASSTGGEGNTIYF. CDR3 in DNA: TGTGCCAGCAGTACAGGGGGCGAAGGAAACACCATATATTTT.

This sequence joins TRBV19 and TRBJ2-1; 10 nucleotides match TRBD1. This CDR3 spans 11 amino acids. CDR1 LNHDA and CDR2 SQIVND come from the germline V gene (reference sequence). V shed 4 bases, J shed 16 bases, and the junction held 4 bases outside the gene matches. The CDR3 region is CASSTGTGVFF. CDR3 bases: TGTGCCAGTAGTACAGGGACAGGGGTCTTCTTC.

In DNA, the CDR3 is TGTGCCAGCAGCTTAGCCAGGACTCCCTATGGGCAGTTCTTC. Protein: CASSLARTPYGQFF. This sequence joins TRBV11-2 and TRBJ2-1; D is possibly TRBD2 (5 bases). Germline V CDR1 and CDR2: SGHAT, FQNNGV. The CDR3 runs to 14 residues. V dropped 1 base and J dropped 12 bases, with 16 bases sitting between them.

The V call is TRBV7-6, the J call TRBJ2-1, with 10 bases identical to TRBD2. Germline trimming cut 0 bases from V and 3 bases from J; bases unmatched to any gene: 8. This CDR3 is built from 18 residues. Germline CDR1 reads SGHVS; CDR2 reads FNYEAQ. The CDR3 is CASSLASSGSVVYNEQFF. The CDR3 DNA follows: TGTGCCAGCAGCTTAGCGTCTAGCGGGAGTGTGGTCTACAATGAGCAGTTCTTC.

The V call is TRBV2, the J call TRBJ1-6, with D perhaps matching TRBD1 (6 bases). Germline V gene sequence: CDR1 SNHLY, CDR2 FYNNEI. There are 15 residues in the CDR3. V was clipped by 10 bases and J by 7 bases, with 20 bases between them. The CDR3 DNA is TGTGCCACCAAAGGAAGGGACGGACAGAATTCACCCCTCCACTTT. Protein product: CATKGRDGQNSPLHF.